This TCR beta chain was found in a study of human T cells and chemical hapten exposure. Described time point: healthy volunteer bleed at 2 weeks. Total RNA was extracted from unfractionated whole blood. Individual cDNA molecules (in the library) carried attached unique molecular identifiers. Under the authors' procedure: Samples contained a median of approximately 100,000 TCRs, with a range of about 20,000 to 750,000. One entry per CDR3 protein, called by TCRdb with MiXCR from the RACE reads. For this entry, the V and J calls and clone size follow TCRdb and not the study's own pipeline. The table records roughly 49,000 distinct CDR3 sequences, about 3.9% of them present only once. This clonotype was picked up many times. Trimming stripped 3 bases from V and 8 bases from J, with 2 bases between. The CDR3 spans 11 residues.

Sequencing input: whole blood. V is TRBV12-3 or TRBV12-4 and J is TRBJ2-6, with D hard to call. The sequence was obtained from a female donor in good health. Some clones in this sample may be carry-over from other donors' samples. CDR3 region: CASSLTNVLTF. The CDR3 nucleotides are TGTGCCAGCAGTTTGACCAACGTCCTGACTTTC.